This TCR beta chain comes out of a study of monozygotic twins with inflammatory bowel disease (dated by TCRdb to between 2018 and 2020). Notes on the research overall: In total, 28 monozygotic twin pairs made up the full study: 19 Danish pairs, all IBD-discordant, plus nine German pairs, of which four were IBD-concordant and five were IBD-discordant. Each individual had, on average, about 151 000 unique TCRalpha sequences and 181 000 unique TCRbeta sequences available for analysis. Disease-associated traits were sought mainly through comparisons between IBD patients and their genetically identical healthy co-twins within discordant pairs.

For this clonotype: The target of this receptor is not known.

The full study reports these points: Different T cell subtypes could not be distinguished in the analysis. The results gave no support for a single strong signal or clonotype linked to IBD. No difference in repertoire similarity was observed between concordant and discordant twins, possibly owing to limited statistical power. Compared with healthy twins, IBD patients had fewer clonotypes in common with other individuals, a difference most pronounced in patients showing signs of disease activity. Background noise and inter-individual variability may have been introduced into the repertoires by the differing immunosuppressive treatments among patients. Measured by the inverse Simpson index, TCRbeta repertoire diversity was lower in IBD patients than in their healthy co-twins.

Libraries were made using 5' RACE. Preparation of each TCR library used around 3.5 ug of total RNA. For each sample, cDNA synthesis with SMARTScribe reverse transcriptase was split into eight separate reactions. During cDNA synthesis, unique molecular identifiers containing a 6-nucleotide sample barcode were introduced by template switching. TCRalpha and TCRbeta cDNA was amplified in two nested PCRs of around 15 and 9 cycles, and bead purification was carried out after each PCR. Before amplification, the cDNA was treated with uracil DNA-glycosylase and purified using the QIAquick PCR purification kit. The second PCR was the step at which Illumina TruSeq-compatible adapters and sample-specific barcodes were added. Library quality and concentration were checked on TapeStation and Qubit, and libraries were pooled at approximately 4.7 ng each. Sequencing of the pooled libraries was done on an Illumina HiSeq2500 single-index Rapid Run using custom sequencing primers and 2 x 100 bp reads. Regarding the original processing steps: PCR and sequencing errors were corrected by UMI-based consensus assembly using MiGEC version 1.2.6. V(D)J alignment, clonotype assembly and CDR3 extraction were performed with MiXCR version 2.1.1. To normalise gene usage, clonotype sharing and MAIT/NKT TCR abundance, the analysis used the top 1000, 10 000 and 20 000 clonotypes per sample. After downsampling to 27 000 UMIs, diversity was calculated as the inverse Simpson index using the vegan R package. Paired Mann-Whitney U tests were applied to discordant twin pairs, and Benjamini-Hochberg correction was used for multiple testing. TCRdb reprocessed the reads into one record per CDR3 protein sequence, lacking DNA. The V and J calls and clone size are TCRdb's, not the authors'. This sample's table has entries for some 200,000 distinct CDR3 sequences. The ten largest account for under 8.5% of the sample.

CDR1 and CDR2 (LGHNA, YNFKEQ) derive from the germline V gene. The CDR3 runs 14 amino acids, cysteine and phenylalanine included. No DNA is recorded. From each donor, a roughly 2.4 ml peripheral blood sample was collected into PAXgene tubes and kept at -80 degrees C. Without T cell sorting, total RNA was isolated from whole blood using the PAXgene blood miRNA kit on an automated QIAcube. Peripheral blood from monozygotic twin pairs who were concordant or discordant for inflammatory bowel disease underwent deep TCRalpha and TCRbeta repertoire profiling using unique molecular barcoding. For every twin pair, smoking habits were documented, and each individual was categorised as a current, former or never smoker.

The rearranged chain carries TRBV4-2 and TRBJ1-2; the D call of TRBD1 rests on TCRdb alone, since no DNA is present to check it. Sequencing was carried out using blood. This clonotype originated in a human donor with ulcerative colitis or Crohn's disease, or a healthy co-twin of an affected twin (not recorded which). The CDR3 reads as follows: CASSRMGDSDGYTF.